Sequencing of this T cell receptor (beta chain) was carried out in a study of regulatory T cells in long-lasting Graves disease (dated by TCRdb to the early 2020s). With regard to the full study: Persistent Graves' disease was defined as antithyroid drug treatment for over 5 years with persistently positive TSH receptor autoantibodies. Peripheral blood TCR sequencing and RNA sequencing compared persistent Graves' disease patients with newly diagnosed Graves' disease patients. The study was conducted in China and was registered as a clinical trial. A total of about 33 samples underwent TCR sequencing: about 13 from persistent and roughly 20 from newly diagnosed Graves' disease patients. Persistent Graves' disease patients in the clinical cohort had taken antithyroid drugs for approximately 10 years on average. Findings and caveats that apply to the study as a whole: Patients with persistent disease shared more public clonotypes (about 2,900) than newly diagnosed patients did (approximately 970). TRBV28, TRBJ1-2 and TRBJ2-5 were preferentially used in persistent disease, while TRBV20-1 and TRBJ2-1 were favored in newly diagnosed disease. Peripheral blood alone was examined, since thyroid tissue, which constituted the primary lesion, could not be accessed. The small sample size was acknowledged by the authors as a limitation that may reduce accuracy. Sequencing and analysis were restricted to the TCR beta chain. Persistent Graves' disease patients showed lower TCR Shannon entropy and fewer highly expanded clones than newly diagnosed patients, suggesting clonal expansion.

Library generation was performed with multiplex PCR. The sequencing machine was an Illumina HiSeq 4000. CDR3 regions were amplified by Arm-PCR with iRepertoire HTBI primers to construct TCR beta libraries. PCR products were gel purified before sequencing. Turning to the authors' computational methods: Across samples, around 62 TRBV and 13 to 15 TRBJ segments were identified and used for gene usage analysis of CDR3 amino acid clonotypes. COPE and FqMerger were used to merge filtered high-quality paired reads into contigs. BLAST was used to align contigs to the IMGT TRBV, TRBD and TRBJ reference genes, and CDR3 was defined following IMGT. Any clonotype with a frequency above 0.1% was classified as a highly expanded clone. Shannon entropy served as the measure of repertoire diversity, while the Gini coefficient captured V-J evenness. A clonotype found in more than one individual was treated as public. TCRdb reprocessed the public reads (quality trimming at Q25 with fastp, clone calling with MiXCR) and kept in-frame beta chains. Here each entry gathers all rows of one CDR3 protein and keeps the most common genes and DNA. These V and J calls derive from TCRdb rather than the authors' analysis. Across this sample there are roughly 450,000 distinct CDR3 sequences, with roughly 22% seen only once. The ten largest account for less than 15% of the sample.

Including cysteine and phenylalanine, the CDR3 has 15 amino acids. The only DNA kept is the CDR3, 45 bases in frame from the first base. V gives up 5 bases and J gives up 6 bases, and the segment between their germline ends measures 16 bases. CDR1 and CDR2 are read off the germline V gene (reference sequence) as MNHEY and SMNVEV. In the paper's terms, the time point label means: persistent/refractory GD, antithyroid drugs over 5 years with positive TRAb. RNA was extracted from PBMCs in TRIzol for both TCR sequencing and RNA sequencing. The diagnosis of Graves' disease followed American Thyroid Association guidelines. The patients came from an endocrinology department in Xi'an, China. Each patient gave 7 to 9.5 milliliters of peripheral blood, collected in an EDTA anticoagulant tube. Ficoll Paque Plus density gradient separation was used to isolate PBMCs, and no further T cell sorting was done. An Agilent 2100 Bioanalyzer and agarose gel were used to check RNA quality, and a NanoDrop 2000 was used to measure RNA concentration.

This clonotype has at least ten counts. It has no known antigen specificity. The sample holds no much larger clone one base away, and base qualities are not on file. In this chain, TRBV27 is recombined with TRBJ1-4; the D region possibly corresponds to TRBD1 (5 bases align). This receptor was identified in a female donor with Graves disease. The specimen was peripheral blood mononuclear cells (PBMCs), collected when the disease was refractory, from a patient treated with antithyroid drugs. The CDR3 is CASSPRLGGDEKLFF. The nucleotide sequence is TGTGCCAGCAGTCCCCGATTGGGGGGGGATGAAAAACTGTTTTTT.